The rows below give T cell receptor beta chains drawn from one sample of a study of cytotoxic CD8 clonotypes in ibrutinib-treated CLL. Some clones are missing from TCRdb's copy, which holds only in-frame ones; the method was immunoSEQ multiplex PCR. This table has 150,000 to 200,000 clones, 70% to 90% appearing once. Sequencing was performed on PBMCs, taken at disease progression, from a patient treated with ibrutinib. The source of these receptors is a human donor with chronic lymphocytic leukemia. CDR3s include the opening cysteine and the closing phenylalanine or tryptophan. D genes are given only for firm matches. Only part of the rows carry a size: once, few, many, or a class if the clone is expanded.

size	D	V	J	CDR3	DNA
few	.	TRBV11-2	TRBJ1-3	CASSFGSSGNTIYF	TGTGCCAGCAGCTTCGGGTCTTCTGGAAACACCATATATTTT
.	TRBD1	TRBV7-3	TRBJ2-7	CASSSTGGSEQYF	TGTGCCAGCAGCTCCACAGGGGGCTCCGAGCAGTACTTC
.	TRBD1	TRBV6-1	TRBJ1-5	CASSPTGEDQPQHF	TGTGCCAGCAGCCCGACAGGGGAAGATCAGCCCCAGCATTTT
.	.	TRBV6-1	TRBJ2-2	CASSEVFTTGELFF	TGTGCCAGCAGTGAAGTGTTTACGACCGGGGAGCTGTTTTTT
.	.	TRBV7-9	TRBJ2-5	CASSLVWAIEGREETQYF	TGTGCCAGCAGCTTAGTTTGGGCTATCGAGGGCCGGGAAGAGACCCAGTACTTC
.	TRBD1	TRBV11-3	TRBJ2-7	CASSSWTGALEQYF	TGTGCCAGCAGCTCCTGGACAGGGGCCCTCGAGCAGTACTTC
.	.	TRBV27	TRBJ2-7	CASSLRTELGGSGEQYF	TGTGCCAGCAGTTTACGGACAGAACTGGGGGGCTCGGGCGAGCAGTACTTC
.	TRBD1	TRBV30	TRBJ2-1	CAWTGTGGIHEQFF	TGTGCCTGGACCGGGACAGGGGGCATCCATGAGCAGTTCTTC
.	TRBD1	TRBV7-8	TRBJ2-7	CASNYRGTYEQYF	TGTGCCAGCAACTACAGGGGAACCTACGAGCAGTACTTC
.	.	TRBV28	TRBJ2-6	CASSFWSSGANVLTF	TGTGCCAGCAGTTTTTGGTCCTCTGGGGCCAACGTCCTGACTTTC
.	.	TRBV14	TRBJ1-4	CASSPWDSGEKLFF	TGTGCCAGCAGCCCCTGGGACTCAGGGGAAAAACTGTTTTTT
.	.	TRBV4-2	TRBJ2-3	CASSQPHTDTQYF	TGTGCCAGCAGCCAACCCCACACCGATACGCAGTATTTT
.	.	TRBV13	TRBJ1-2	CASSLTSGEDYGYTF	TGTGCCAGCAGCCTGACAAGCGGTGAGGACTATGGCTACACCTTC
.	.	TRBV19	TRBJ1-1	CASSTTGVSEAFF	TGTGCCAGTAGCACTACGGGGGTATCCGAAGCTTTCTTT
.	TRBD2	TRBV4-1	TRBJ2-7	CASSQEPGLAGERWFYEQYF	TGCGCCAGCAGCCAAGAACCGGGACTAGCGGGAGAGAGGTGGTTCTACGAGCAGTACTTC
.	.	TRBV7-2	TRBJ1-5	CASSYLVGQPQHF	TGTGCCAGCAGCTATCTTGTGGGTCAGCCCCAGCATTTT
.	.	TRBV6-5	TRBJ2-6	CASSRSGANVLTF	TGTGCCAGCAGCCGCTCTGGGGCCAACGTCCTGACTTTC
.	TRBD1	TRBV6-5	TRBJ2-7	CASREGTGSYEQYF	TGTGCCAGCAGGGAGGGGACAGGGAGTTACGAGCAGTACTTC
few	.	TRBV19	TRBJ2-5	CASSPEAESVETQYF	TGTGCCAGTAGTCCTGAAGCGGAGTCAGTGGAGACCCAGTACTTC
.	.	TRBV19	TRBJ1-1	CASRPTSMNTEAFF	TGTGCCAGTAGACCGACAAGCATGAACACTGAAGCTTTCTTT
.	TRBD2	TRBV19	TRBJ2-3	CASSPTWTSVSGVDTQYF	TGTGCCAGTAGTCCAACCTGGACTAGCGTGAGCGGGGTAGATACGCAGTATTTT
.	.	TRBV15	TRBJ2-3	CATSRERRGSTDTQYF	TGTGCCACCAGCAGAGAGAGGAGGGGAAGCACAGATACGCAGTATTTT
.	.	TRBV29-1	TRBJ2-1	CSVGGLVSYNEQFF	TGCAGCGTAGGCGGACTGGTCTCCTACAATGAGCAGTTCTTC
.	TRBD1	TRBV9	TRBJ2-5	CASSQQGVETQYF	TGTGCCAGCAGCCAACAGGGGGTTGAGACCCAGTACTTC
.	.	TRBV27	TRBJ2-2	CASTTAMGANTGELFF	TGTGCCAGCACTACCGCCATGGGCGCAAACACCGGGGAGCTGTTTTTT
.	.	TRBV5-1	TRBJ1-1	CASSPNRVRTEAFF	TGCGCCAGCAGCCCAAACAGGGTACGCACTGAAGCTTTCTTT
.	.	TRBV9	TRBJ1-1	CASSVVAASRSEAFF	TGTGCCAGCAGCGTAGTTGCCGCGAGCCGGAGTGAAGCTTTCTTT
once	.	TRBV30	TRBJ2-1	CAWCPGQYFNEQFF	TGTGCCTGGTGTCCGGGCCAATACTTCAATGAGCAGTTCTTC
.	.	TRBV29-1	TRBJ2-3	CSVPRIGIDTQYF	TGCAGCGTACCTAGAATAGGAATAGATACGCAGTATTTT
.	TRBD2	TRBV30	TRBJ2-1	CAWSDISGRTHNEQFF	TGTGCCTGGAGTGACATAAGCGGGAGGACCCACAATGAGCAGTTCTTC
.	.	TRBV4-1	TRBJ2-7	CASSQAGLLTYEQYF	TGCGCCAGCAGCCAAGCCGGACTTTTGACCTACGAGCAGTACTTC
once	.	TRBV4-1	TRBJ1-1	CASSQWTATANTEAFF	TGCGCCAGCAGCCAATGGACAGCAACCGCGAACACTGAAGCTTTCTTT
.	.	TRBV7-9	TRBJ1-3	CASSPISEGPGNTIYF	TGTGCCAGCAGCCCGATTAGCGAGGGACCTGGAAACACCATATATTTT
.	.	TRBV21-1	TRBJ1-2	CASSTGTENYGYTF	TGTGCCAGCAGCACGGGGACGGAGAACTATGGCTACACCTTC
.	TRBD2	TRBV18	TRBJ2-2	CASSPPNTQRGTGELFF	TGTGCCAGCTCACCACCGAATACTCAGCGGGGAACCGGGGAGCTGTTTTTT
.	TRBD2	TRBV7-8	TRBJ2-2	CASSLVVTLGLAGPGELFF	TGTGCCAGCAGCTTAGTGGTGACGTTGGGACTAGCGGGACCCGGGGAGCTGTTTTTT
few	.	TRBV7-9	TRBJ2-5	CASSPKGPETQYF	TGTGCCAGCAGCCCGAAAGGGCCGGAGACCCAGTACTTC
once	TRBD2	TRBV2	TRBJ2-3	CASTATSGNTLSTDTQYF	TGTGCCAGCACGGCGACTAGCGGGAATACTTTGAGCACAGATACGCAGTATTTT
.	TRBD1	TRBV5-1	TRBJ2-1	CASSSRRQGKRMDEQFF	TGCGCCAGCAGCTCGCGGCGACAGGGGAAGAGGATGGATGAGCAGTTCTTC
.	.	TRBV10-2	TRBJ2-1	CASSSQGQAYNEQFF	TGCGCCAGCAGCTCTCAGGGCCAGGCCTACAATGAGCAGTTCTTC
.	TRBD1	TRBV19	TRBJ1-1	CASSPLVGGQGHTEAFF	TGTGCCAGTAGCCCCCTAGTCGGGGGACAGGGACACACTGAAGCTTTCTTT
.	.	TRBV11-3	TRBJ2-7	CASSLGYRASSYEQYF	TGTGCCAGCAGCTTAGGGTATCGGGCCAGCTCCTACGAGCAGTACTTC
.	TRBD2	TRBV6-5	TRBJ2-5	CATRLAGVQWETQYF	TGTGCCACCAGGCTAGCGGGAGTGCAATGGGAGACCCAGTACTTC